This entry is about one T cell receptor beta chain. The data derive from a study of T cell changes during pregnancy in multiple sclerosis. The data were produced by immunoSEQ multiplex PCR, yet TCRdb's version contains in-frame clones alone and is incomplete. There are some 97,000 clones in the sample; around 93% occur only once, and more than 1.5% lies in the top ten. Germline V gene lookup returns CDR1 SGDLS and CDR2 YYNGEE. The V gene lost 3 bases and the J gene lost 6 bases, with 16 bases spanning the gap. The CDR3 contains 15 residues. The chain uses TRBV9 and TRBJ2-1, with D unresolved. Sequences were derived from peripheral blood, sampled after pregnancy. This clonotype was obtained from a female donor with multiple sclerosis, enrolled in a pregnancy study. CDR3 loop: CASSGVAPSGNEQFF. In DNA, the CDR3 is TGTGCCAGCAGCGGAGTAGCACCTTCTGGCAATGAGCAGTTCTTC. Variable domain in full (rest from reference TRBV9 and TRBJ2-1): DSGVTQTPKHLITATGQRVTLRCSPRSGDLSVYWYQQSLDQGLQFLIQYYNGEERAKGNILERFSAQQFPDLHSELNLSSLELGDSALYFCASSGVAPSGNEQFFGPGTRLTVL.